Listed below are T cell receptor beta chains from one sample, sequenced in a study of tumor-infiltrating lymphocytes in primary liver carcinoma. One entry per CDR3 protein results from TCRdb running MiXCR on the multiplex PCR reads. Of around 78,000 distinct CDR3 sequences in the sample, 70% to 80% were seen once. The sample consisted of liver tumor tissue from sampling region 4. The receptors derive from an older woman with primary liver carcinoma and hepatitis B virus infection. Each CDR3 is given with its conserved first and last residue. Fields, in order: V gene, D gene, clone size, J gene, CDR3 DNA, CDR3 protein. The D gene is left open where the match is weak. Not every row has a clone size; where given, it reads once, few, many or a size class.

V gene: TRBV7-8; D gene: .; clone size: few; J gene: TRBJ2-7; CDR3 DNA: TGTGCCAGCAGCTTAGTATTACTAGATTACGAGCAGTACTTC; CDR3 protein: CASSLVLLDYEQYF
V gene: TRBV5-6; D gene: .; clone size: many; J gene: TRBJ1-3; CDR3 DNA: TGTGCCAGCAGCGGCTCTGGAAACACCATATATTTT; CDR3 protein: CASSGSGNTIYF
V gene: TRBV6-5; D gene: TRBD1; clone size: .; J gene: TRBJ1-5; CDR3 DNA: TGTGCCAGCAGTCCTTCCGGACAGGGGGCTGGGAAGCTCCAGCACTTT; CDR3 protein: CASSPSGQGAGKLQHF
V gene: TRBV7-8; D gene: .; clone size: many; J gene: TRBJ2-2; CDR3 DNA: TGTGCCAGCAGCCCCTCCCAGGGGATCGGGGAGCTGTTTTTT; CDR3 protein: CASSPSQGIGELFF
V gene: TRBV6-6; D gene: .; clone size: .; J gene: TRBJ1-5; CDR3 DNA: TGTGCCAGCAGTTACCCAGACGGGGGGGACCAGCCCCGGCATTTT; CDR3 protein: CASSYPDGGDQPRHF
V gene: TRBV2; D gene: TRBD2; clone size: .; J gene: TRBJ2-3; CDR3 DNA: TGTGCCAGCAGTGGTATCGGGGGGGCAGATACGCAGTATTTT; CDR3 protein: CASSGIGGADTQYF
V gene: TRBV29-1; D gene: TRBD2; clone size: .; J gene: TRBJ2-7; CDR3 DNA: TGCAGCGTTGTAGACGGGAGGGGAATCGACGAGCAGTACTTC; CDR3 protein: CSVVDGRGIDEQYF
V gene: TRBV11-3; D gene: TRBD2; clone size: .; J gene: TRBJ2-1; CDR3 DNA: TGTGCCAGCAGCTTAGGTCGGGGGGAGTGGGGTGCCGATGAACAGCTCTTC; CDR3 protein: CASSLGRGEWGADEQLF
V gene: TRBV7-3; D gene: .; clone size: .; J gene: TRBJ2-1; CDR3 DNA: TGTGCCAGCAGCCCGAATAAAGGGTTGTACAGTGAGCAGTTCTTC; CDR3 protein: CASSPNKGLYSEQFF
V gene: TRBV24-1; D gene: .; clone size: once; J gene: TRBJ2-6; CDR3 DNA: TGTGCCACCAGCGAAGGAAGGAGCGAGGCCAACGTCCTGACTTTC; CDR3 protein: CATSEGRSEANVLTF
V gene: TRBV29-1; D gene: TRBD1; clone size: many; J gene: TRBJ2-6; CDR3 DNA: TGCAGCGCCGGGACAGGGGGTGTTACTGGGGCCAACGTCCTGACTTTC; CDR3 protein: CSAGTGGVTGANVLTF
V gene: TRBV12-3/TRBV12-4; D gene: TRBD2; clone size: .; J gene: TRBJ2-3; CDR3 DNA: TGTGCCAGCTGTGACGTAGGGCCAGGGAGGGTCTATATGCAGTATTTT; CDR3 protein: CASCDVGPGRVYMQYF
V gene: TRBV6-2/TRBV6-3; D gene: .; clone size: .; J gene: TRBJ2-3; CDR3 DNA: TGTGCCAGCAGCTACTCTGGCGCAGATACGCAGTATTTT; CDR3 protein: CASSYSGADTQYF
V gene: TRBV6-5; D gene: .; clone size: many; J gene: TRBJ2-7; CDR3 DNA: TGTGCCAGCAGTTACCGAGGGGCTAGCGCCCGGGGCGAGCAGTACTTC; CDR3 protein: CASSYRGASARGEQYF
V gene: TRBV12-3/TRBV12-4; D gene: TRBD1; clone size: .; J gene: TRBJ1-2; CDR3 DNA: TGTGCCAGCAGCCGGACAGGGGGCGTAAGTCGGGATGGCCACACCTTC; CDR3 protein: CASSRTGGVSRDGHTF
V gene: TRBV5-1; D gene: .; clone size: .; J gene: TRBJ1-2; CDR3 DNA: TGCGTCAGCAGCCTGGGCAGGGCCGCCTATGGCTACACCTTC; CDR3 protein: CVSSLGRAAYGYTF
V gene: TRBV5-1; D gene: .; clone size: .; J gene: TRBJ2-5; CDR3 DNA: TGCGCCAGCAGCTTGGCCGTCAGGGTGGGCCCGAAGGGGGAGAACCAGTACTTC; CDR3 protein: CASSLAVRVGPKGENQYF
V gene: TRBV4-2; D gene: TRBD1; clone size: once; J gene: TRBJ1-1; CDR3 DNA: TGTGCCAACAGCCCATTGGAAGGTCAGGGGGGTACTGAAGCTTTCTTT; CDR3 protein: CANSPLEGQGGTEAFF
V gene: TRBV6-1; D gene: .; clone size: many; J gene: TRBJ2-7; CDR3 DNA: TGTGCCAGCAGTTACAGGGACGAGCAGTACTTC; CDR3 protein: CASSYRDEQYF
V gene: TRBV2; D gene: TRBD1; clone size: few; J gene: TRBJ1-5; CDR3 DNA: TGTGCCAGCAGTAGAACAGGGGGCGCGGACAATCAGCCCCAGCATTTT; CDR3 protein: CASSRTGGADNQPQHF
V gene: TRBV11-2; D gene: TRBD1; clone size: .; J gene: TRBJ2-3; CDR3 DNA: TGTACCAGCAGCTTAGAGGTTCGGACAGGAGTCACATATACGCAGTATTTT; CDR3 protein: CTSSLEVRTGVTYTQYF
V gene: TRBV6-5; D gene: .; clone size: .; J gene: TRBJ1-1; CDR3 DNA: TGTGCCAGCAGTGACCTAAGGACATATGTTGAAGCTTTCTTT; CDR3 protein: CASSDLRTYVEAFF
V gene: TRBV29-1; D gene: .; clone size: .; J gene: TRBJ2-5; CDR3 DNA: TGCAGCGCTGATAGAGGGGAAGAGACCCAGTCCTTC; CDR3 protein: CSADRGEETQSF
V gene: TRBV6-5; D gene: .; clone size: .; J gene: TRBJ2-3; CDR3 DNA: TGTGCCAGTTGTCCTAGCCCTCGTGACAGTATGCAGTATTTT; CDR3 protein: CASCPSPRDSMQYF
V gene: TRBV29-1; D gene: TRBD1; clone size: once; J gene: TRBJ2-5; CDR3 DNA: TGCAGCGCTGAAGGTTCCACAGGGGAAGGAGAGACCCAATGCTTC; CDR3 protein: CSAEGSTGEGETQCF
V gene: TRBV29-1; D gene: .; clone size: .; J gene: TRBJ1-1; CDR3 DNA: TGCAGCGTTCGGCCCGGGGACATCGAAGCTTTCTTT; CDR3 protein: CSVRPGDIEAFF
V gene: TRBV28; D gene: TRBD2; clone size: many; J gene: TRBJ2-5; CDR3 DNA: TGTGCCAGCAGTTTATCGGTCGGGAGGGCTTACCAAGAGACCCAGTACTTC; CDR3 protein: CASSLSVGRAYQETQYF
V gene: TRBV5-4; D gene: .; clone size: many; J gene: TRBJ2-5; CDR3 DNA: TGTGCCAGCAGCTTGAGGCTAGCGCAAGAGACCCAGTACTTC; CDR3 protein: CASSLRLAQETQYF
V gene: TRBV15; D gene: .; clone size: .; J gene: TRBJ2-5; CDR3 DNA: TGTGCCACCAGCAGGAATACAGGACAAGAGACCCGGTACTTC; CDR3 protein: CATSRNTGQETRYF
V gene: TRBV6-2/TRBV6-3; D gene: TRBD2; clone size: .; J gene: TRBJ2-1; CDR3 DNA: TGTACCAGCAGTCCAACTAGCGAGAGGGCCGCTGAGCAGTTCTTC; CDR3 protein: CTSSPTSERAAEQFF
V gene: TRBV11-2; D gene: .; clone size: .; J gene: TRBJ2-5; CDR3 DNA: TGTGCCGGAAGTCGTGAATCAGGGGTTTGGGAGACCCAGTACTTC; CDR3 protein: CAGSRESGVWETQYF
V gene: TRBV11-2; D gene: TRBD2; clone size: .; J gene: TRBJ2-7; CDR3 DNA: TGTGTCAGCAGCTTAGAGAGGGTGGGACTAGCGATGCATTACTTC; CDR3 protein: CVSSLERVGLAMHYF
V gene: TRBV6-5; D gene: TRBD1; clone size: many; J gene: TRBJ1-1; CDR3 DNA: TGTGCCAGCAGTAAAAACAGGGGGCGTGAAGCTTTCTTT; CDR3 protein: CASSKNRGREAFF
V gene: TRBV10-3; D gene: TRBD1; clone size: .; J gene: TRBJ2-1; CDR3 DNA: TGCGCCGCCGAATCCGGGACAGGGAACAATGAGCACTTCTTC; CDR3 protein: CAAESGTGNNEHFF
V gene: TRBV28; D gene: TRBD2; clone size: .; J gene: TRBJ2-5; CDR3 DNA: TGTGCCAGCAGTTCTTATTCGGGGGGGTCGGGGGAGACCCAGTACTTC; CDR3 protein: CASSSYSGGSGETQYF
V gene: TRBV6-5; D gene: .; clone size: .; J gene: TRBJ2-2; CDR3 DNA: TGTGCCAACAGTTATCAAAAAACCGGGGAGCTCTTTTTT; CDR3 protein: CANSYQKTGELFF
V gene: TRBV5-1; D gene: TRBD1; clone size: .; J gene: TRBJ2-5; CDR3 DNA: TGCACCAGCAGCGAGGGACAGGGGCTGGAAGAGACCCACTACTTC; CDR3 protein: CTSSEGQGLEETHYF
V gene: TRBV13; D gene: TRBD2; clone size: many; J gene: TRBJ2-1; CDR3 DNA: TGTGCCAGCAGCTTAGGTACTAGCGGAAACAATGAGCAGTTCTTC; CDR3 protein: CASSLGTSGNNEQFF
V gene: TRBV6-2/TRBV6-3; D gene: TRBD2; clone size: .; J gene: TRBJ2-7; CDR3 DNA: TGTGCCAACATCAAAGCTAGCGGGAGGTCGTACGGGCAGTACTTC; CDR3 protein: CANIKASGRSYGQYF
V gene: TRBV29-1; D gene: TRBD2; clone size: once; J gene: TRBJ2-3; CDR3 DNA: TGTAGTGATGAGGGCGGGAGGGCCACAGATACGCAGTATTTT; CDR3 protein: CSDEGGRATDTQYF
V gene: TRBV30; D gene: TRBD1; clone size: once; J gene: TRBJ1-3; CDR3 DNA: TGTGCCTCCGGACAGGGCCGAAACGCCATATATTTT; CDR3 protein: CASGQGRNAIYF
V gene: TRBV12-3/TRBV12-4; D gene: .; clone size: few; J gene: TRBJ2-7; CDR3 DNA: TGTGCAAGCGGCCAAGGCAACGGTGGGGCCGAGCAGTACTTC; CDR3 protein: CASGQGNGGAEQYF
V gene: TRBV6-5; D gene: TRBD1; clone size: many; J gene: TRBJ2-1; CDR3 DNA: TGTGCCAGCAGTTACCCAGGACAGGGGGCGCGGAATGAGCAGTTCTTC; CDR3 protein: CASSYPGQGARNEQFF